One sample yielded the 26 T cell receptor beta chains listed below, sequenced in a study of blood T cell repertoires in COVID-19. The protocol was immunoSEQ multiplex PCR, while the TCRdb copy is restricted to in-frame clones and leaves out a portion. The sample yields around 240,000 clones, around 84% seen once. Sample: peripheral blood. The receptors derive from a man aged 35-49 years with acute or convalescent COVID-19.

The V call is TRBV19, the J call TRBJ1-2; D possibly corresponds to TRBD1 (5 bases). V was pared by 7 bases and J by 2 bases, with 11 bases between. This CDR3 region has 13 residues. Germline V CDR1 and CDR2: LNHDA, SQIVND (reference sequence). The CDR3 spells CASTMGGNYGYTF. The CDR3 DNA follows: TGTGCCAGTACCATGGGGGGGAACTATGGCTACACCTTC.

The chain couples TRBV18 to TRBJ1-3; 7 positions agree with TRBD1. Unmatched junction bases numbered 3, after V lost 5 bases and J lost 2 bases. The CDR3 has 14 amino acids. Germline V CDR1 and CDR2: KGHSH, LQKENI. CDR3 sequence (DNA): TGTGCCAGCTCAGCCCAGGGGGCTGGAAACACCATATATTTT. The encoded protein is CASSAQGAGNTIYF.

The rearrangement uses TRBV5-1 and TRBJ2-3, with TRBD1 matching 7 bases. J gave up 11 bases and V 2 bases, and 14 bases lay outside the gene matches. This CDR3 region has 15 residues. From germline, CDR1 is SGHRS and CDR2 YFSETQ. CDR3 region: CASSLGTAMSERQYF. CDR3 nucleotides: TGCGCCAGCAGCTTAGGGACAGCTATGAGTGAACGGCAGTATTTT.

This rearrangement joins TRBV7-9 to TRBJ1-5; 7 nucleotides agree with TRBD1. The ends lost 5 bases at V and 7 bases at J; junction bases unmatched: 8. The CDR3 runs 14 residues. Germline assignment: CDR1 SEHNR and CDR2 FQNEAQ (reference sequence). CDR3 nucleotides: TGTGCCAGCAGCAGACAGGGTTCGGGGCAGCCCCAGCATTTT. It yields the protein CASSRQGSGQPQHF.

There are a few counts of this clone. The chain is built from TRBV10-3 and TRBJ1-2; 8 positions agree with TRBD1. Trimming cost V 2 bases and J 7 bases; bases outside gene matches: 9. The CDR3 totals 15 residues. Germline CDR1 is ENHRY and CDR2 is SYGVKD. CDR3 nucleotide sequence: TGTGCCATCAGTGAGACCCCCAGGGGGCCGGGTGGCTACACCTTC. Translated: CAISETPRGPGGYTF.

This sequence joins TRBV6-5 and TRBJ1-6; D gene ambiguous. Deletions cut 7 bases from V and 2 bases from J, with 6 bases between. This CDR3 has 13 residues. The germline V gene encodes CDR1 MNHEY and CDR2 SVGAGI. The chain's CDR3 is CASTGPYNSPLHF. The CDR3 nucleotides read TGTGCCAGCACGGGTCCCTATAATTCACCCCTCCACTTT.

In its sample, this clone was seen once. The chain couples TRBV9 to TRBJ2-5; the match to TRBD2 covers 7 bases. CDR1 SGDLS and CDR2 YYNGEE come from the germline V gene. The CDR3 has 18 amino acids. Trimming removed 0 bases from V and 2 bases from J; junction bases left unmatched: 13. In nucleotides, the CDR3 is TGTGCCAGCAGCGTAGGATGGGGAGGGATCGTGGGGCAAGAGACCCAGTACTTC. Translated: CASSVGWGGIVGQETQYF.

CDR3: CASSLFGGRNTGELFF. The CDR3 region has the DNA TGTGCCAGCAGCTTGTTCGGGGGGCGGAACACCGGGGAGCTGTTTTTT. The V gene is TRBV5-6, the J gene TRBJ2-2; TRBD2 might be the D (7 bases). With 1 base removed from V and 1 base from J, the gap between germline ends came to 11 bases. The CDR3 sequence is 16 residues long. CDR1 is SGHDT and CDR2 is YYEEEE in the germline V gene.

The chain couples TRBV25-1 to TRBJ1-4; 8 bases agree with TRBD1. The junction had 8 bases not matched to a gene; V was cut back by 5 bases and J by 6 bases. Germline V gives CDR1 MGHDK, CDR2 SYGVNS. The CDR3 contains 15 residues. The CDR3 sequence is CASSSIDRGDEKLFF. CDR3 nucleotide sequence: TGTGCCAGCAGTTCAATAGACAGGGGCGATGAAAAACTGTTTTTT.

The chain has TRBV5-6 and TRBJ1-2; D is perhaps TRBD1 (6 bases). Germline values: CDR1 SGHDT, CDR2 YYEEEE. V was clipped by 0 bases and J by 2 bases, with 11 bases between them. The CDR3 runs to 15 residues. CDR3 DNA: TGTGCCAGCAGCTTGGCAGGGGCCTCAAACTATGGCTACACCTTC. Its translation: CASSLAGASNYGYTF.

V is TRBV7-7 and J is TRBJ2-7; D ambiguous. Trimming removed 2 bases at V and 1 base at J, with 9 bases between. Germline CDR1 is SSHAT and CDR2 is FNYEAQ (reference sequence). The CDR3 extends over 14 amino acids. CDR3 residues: CASSLSFSSYEQYF. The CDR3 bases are TGTGCCAGCAGCTTAAGTTTCAGTTCCTACGAGCAGTACTTC.

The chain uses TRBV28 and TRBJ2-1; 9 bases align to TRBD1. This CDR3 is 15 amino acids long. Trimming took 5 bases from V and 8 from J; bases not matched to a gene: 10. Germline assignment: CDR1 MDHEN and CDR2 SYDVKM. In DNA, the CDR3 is TGTGCCAGCAGTCCGCCCAGGACAGGGGTAGATGAGCAGTTCTTC. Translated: CASSPPRTGVDEQFF.

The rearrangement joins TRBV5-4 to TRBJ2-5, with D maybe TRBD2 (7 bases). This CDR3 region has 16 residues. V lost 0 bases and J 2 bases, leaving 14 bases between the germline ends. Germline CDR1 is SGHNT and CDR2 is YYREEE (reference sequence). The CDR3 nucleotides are TGTGCCAGCAGCTTGGAGGCGGGGGCAACTCAAGAGACCCAGTACTTC. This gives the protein CASSLEAGATQETQYF.

CDR3 DNA: TGTGCCACCCGGGACACGCAAAAGAGCTCTGGAAACACCATATATTTT. The encoded protein is CATRDTQKSSGNTIYF. The rearrangement joins TRBV18 to TRBJ1-3; perhaps TRBD1 as D (6 bases). Trimming took off 10 bases at V and 0 bases at J, with 19 bases between the two ends. The CDR3 runs to 16 residues. CDR1 is KGHSH and CDR2 is LQKENI in the germline V gene.

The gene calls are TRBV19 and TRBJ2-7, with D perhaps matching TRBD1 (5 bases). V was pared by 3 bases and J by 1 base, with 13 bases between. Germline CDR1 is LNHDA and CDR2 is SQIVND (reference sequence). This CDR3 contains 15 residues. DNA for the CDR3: TGTGCCAGTAGTATTTTTAGCCAGGGTTCCTACGAGCAGTACTTC. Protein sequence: CASSIFSQGSYEQYF.

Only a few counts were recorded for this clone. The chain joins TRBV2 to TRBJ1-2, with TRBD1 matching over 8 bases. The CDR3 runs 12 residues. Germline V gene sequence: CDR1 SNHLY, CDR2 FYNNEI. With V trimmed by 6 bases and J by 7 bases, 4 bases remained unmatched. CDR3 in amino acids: CASSQDRVGYTF. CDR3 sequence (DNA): TGTGCCAGCAGCCAGGACAGGGTTGGCTACACCTTC. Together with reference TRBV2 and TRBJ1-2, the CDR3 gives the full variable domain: EPEVTQTPSHQVTQMGQEVILRCVPISNHLYFYWYRQILGQKVEFLVSFYNNEISEKSEIFDDQFSVERPDGSNFTLKIRSTKLEDSAMYFCASSQDRVGYTFGSGTRLTVV.

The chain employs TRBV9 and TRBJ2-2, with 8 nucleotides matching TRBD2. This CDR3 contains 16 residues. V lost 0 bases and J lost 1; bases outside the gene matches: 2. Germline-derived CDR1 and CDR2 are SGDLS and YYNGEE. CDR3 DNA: TGTGCCAGCAGCGTAGAGGCGGGGGGGAACACCGGGGAGCTGTTTTTT. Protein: CASSVEAGGNTGELFF. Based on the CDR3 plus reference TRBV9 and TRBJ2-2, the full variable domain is DSGVTQTPKHLITATGQRVTLRCSPRSGDLSVYWYQQSLDQGLQFLIQYYNGEERAKGNILERFSAQQFPDLHSELNLSSLELGDSALYFCASSVEAGGNTGELFFGEGSRLTVL.

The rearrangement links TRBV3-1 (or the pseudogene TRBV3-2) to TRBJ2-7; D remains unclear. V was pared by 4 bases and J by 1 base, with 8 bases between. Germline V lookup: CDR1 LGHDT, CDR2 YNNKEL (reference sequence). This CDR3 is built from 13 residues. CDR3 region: CASSRRESYEQYF. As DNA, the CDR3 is TGTGCCAGCAGCCGTCGTGAGTCCTACGAGCAGTACTTC.

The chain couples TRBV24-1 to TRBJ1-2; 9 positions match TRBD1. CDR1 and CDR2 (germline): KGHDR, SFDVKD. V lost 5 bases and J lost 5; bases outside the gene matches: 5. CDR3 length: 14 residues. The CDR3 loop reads CATSGTGDGYGYTF. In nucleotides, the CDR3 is TGTGCCACCAGTGGGACAGGGGATGGATATGGCTACACCTTC.

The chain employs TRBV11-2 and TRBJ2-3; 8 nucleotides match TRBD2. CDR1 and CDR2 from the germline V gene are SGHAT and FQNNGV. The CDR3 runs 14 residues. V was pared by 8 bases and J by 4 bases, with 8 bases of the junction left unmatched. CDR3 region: CASPGLGLPDTQYF. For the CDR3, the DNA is TGTGCCAGCCCGGGACTAGGTTTACCAGATACGCAGTATTTT.

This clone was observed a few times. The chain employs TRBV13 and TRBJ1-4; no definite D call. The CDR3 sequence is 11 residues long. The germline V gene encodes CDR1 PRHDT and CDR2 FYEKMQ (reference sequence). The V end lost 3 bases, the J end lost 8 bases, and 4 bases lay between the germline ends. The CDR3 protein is CASSFGEKLFF. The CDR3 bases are TGTGCCAGCAGCTTCGGGGAAAAACTGTTTTTT.

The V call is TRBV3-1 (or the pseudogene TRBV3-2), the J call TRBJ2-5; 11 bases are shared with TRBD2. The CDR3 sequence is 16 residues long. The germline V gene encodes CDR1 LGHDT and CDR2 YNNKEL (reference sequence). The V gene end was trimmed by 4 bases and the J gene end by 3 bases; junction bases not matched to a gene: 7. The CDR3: CASSLLTSGGEETQYF. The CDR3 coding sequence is TGTGCCAGCAGCCTTTTAACTAGCGGGGGTGAAGAGACCCAGTACTTC.

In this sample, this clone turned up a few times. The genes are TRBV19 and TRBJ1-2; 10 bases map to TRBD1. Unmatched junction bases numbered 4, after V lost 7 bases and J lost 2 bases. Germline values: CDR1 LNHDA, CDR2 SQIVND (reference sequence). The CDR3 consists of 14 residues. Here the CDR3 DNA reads TGTGCCAGTACTCAGACAGGGGGCAACTATGGCTACACCTTC. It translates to CASTQTGGNYGYTF.

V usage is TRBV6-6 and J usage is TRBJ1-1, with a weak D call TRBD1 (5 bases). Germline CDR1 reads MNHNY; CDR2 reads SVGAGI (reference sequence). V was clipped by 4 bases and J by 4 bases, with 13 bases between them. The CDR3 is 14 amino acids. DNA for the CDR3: TGTGCCAGCAGTTTGCAGGGAATGGGCACTGAAGCTTTCTTT. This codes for CASSLQGMGTEAFF.

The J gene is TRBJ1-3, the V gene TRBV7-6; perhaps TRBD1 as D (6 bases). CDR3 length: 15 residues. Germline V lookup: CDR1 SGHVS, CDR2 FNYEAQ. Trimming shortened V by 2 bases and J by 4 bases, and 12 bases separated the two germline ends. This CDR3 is CASSLYAGAGNTIYF. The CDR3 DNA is TGTGCCAGCAGCTTATATGCAGGGGCCGGAAACACCATATATTTT.

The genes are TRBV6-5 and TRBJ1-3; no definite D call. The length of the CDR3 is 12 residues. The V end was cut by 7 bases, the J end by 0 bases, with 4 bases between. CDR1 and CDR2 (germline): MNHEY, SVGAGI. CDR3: CASKYSGNTIYF. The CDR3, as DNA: TGTGCCAGCAAATACTCTGGAAACACCATATATTTT.